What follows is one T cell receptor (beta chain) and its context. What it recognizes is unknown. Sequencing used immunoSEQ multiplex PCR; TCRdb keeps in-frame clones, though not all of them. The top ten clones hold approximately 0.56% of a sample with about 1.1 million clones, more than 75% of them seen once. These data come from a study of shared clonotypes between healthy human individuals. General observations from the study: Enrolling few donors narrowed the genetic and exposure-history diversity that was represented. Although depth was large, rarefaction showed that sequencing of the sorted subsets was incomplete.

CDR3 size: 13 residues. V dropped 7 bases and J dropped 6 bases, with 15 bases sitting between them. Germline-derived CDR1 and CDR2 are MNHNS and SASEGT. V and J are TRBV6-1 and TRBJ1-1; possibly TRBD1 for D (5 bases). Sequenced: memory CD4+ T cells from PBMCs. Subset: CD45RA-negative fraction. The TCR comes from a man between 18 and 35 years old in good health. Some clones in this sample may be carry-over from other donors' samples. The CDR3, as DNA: TGTGCCAGCAAATCCGGGGGGTATTCTGAAGCTTTCTTT. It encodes CASKSGGYSEAFF.